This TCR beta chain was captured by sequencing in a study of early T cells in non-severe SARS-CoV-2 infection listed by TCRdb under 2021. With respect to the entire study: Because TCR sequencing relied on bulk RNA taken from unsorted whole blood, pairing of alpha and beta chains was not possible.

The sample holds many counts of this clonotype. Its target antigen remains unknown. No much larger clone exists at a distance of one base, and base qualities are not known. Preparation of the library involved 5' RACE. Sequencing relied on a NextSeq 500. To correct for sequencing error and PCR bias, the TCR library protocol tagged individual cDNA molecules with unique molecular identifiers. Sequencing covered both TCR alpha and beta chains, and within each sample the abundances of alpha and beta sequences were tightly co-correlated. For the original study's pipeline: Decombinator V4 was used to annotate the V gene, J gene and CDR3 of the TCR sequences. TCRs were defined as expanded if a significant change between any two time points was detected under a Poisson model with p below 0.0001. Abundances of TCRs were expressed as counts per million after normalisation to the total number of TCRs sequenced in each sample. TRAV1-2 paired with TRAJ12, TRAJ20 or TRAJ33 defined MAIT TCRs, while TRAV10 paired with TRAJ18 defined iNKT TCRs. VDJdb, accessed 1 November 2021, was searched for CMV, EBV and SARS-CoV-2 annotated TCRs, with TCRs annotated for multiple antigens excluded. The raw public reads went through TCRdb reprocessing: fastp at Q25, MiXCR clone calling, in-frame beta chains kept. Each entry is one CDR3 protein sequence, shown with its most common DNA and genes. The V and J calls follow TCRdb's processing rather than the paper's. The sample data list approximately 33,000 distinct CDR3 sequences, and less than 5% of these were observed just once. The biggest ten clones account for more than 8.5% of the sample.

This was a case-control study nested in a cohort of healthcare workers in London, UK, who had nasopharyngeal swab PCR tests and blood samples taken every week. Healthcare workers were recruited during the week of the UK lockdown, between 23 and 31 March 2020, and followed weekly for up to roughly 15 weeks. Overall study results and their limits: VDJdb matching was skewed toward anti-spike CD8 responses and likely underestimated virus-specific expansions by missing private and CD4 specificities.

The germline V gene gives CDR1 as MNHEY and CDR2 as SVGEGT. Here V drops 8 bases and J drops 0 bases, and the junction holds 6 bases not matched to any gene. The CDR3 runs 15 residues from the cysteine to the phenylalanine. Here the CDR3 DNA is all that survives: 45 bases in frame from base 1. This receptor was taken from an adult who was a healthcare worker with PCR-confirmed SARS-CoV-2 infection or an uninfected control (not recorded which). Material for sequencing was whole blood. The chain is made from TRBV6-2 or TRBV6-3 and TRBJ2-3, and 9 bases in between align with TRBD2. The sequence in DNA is TGTGCCAGCCTCGTAGCGGGGGAGAGCACAGATACGCAGTATTTT. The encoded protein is CASLVAGESTDTQYF.